One and the same sample provided the 31 T cell receptor beta chains below, sequenced in a study of identifying expanded T cells in peripheral blood (dated by TCRdb to between 2018 and 2020). Receptor libraries were prepared by the immunoSEQ multiplex PCR assay. This immuneACCESS table, as held by TCRdb, lists in-frame sequences with V and J called but not all clones. Of the missing ones, under half trace to an unresolved V gene in checked studies; the others have no known cause. Here the sample has tens of thousands of clones; under 85% occur a single time. The ten largest make up approximately 19% of the sample. Sequenced material: blood. These receptor sequences come from a person between 18 and 75 years old in good health.

This chain joins TRBV5-4 and TRBJ1-1; no clear D gene. The V and J ends lost 1 base and 1 base respectively, with 11 bases between them. Germline values: CDR1 SGHNT, CDR2 YYREEE (reference sequence). The CDR3 spans 15 residues. CDR3 in DNA: TGTGCCAGCAGCTTGTCCGGGCTAGGGAACACTGAAGCTTTCTTT. It is translated as CASSLSGLGNTEAFF. Looking up the rest from reference TRBV5-4 and TRBJ1-1 gives the full variable domain: ETGVTQSPTHLIKTRGQQVTLRCSSQSGHNTVSWYQQALGQGPQFIFQYYREEENGRGNFPPRFSGLQFPNYSSELNVNALELDDSALYLCASSLSGLGNTEAFFGQGTRLTVV.

This clone was found a few times. This chain links TRBV7-6 with TRBJ2-2; possibly TRBD2 for D (6 bases). V was pared by 1 base and J by 8 bases, with 11 bases between. CDR3 length: 14 amino acids. From germline, CDR1 is SGHVS and CDR2 FNYEAQ. CDR3 DNA sequence: TGTGCCAGCAGCTTAGGCGGGGCCGGAGGGGAGCTGTTTTTT. Its translation is CASSLGGAGGELFF.

This clone was picked up one time. This chain links TRBV11-3 with TRBJ2-1; 13 nucleotides match TRBD2. This CDR3 is built from 16 residues. The trim removed 5 bases at V and 9 bases at J, leaving 10 bases unmatched. Germline V CDR1 and CDR2: SGHNT, YENEEA. The CDR3 here is CASSPGLAGVAGEQFF. In DNA, the CDR3 is TGTGCCAGCAGCCCCGGACTAGCGGGAGTGGCCGGTGAGCAGTTCTTC. Drawing the rest from reference TRBV11-3 and TRBJ2-1, the complete variable domain is EAGVVQSPRYKIIEKKQPVAFWCNPISGHNTLYWYLQNLGQGPELLIRYENEEAVDDSQLPKDRFSAERLKGVDSTLKIQPAELGDSAVYLCASSPGLAGVAGEQFFGPGTRLTVL.

This sequence joins TRBV30 and TRBJ2-7; 10 bases are shared with TRBD1. Germline values: CDR1 GTSNPN, CDR2 SVGIG (reference sequence). The junction had 1 base not matched to a gene; V was cut back by 1 base and J by 1 base. This CDR3 region has 14 residues. As DNA, the CDR3 is TGTGCCTGGAGTGGGACAGGGGGATCCTACGAGCAGTACTTC. Its translation: CAWSGTGGSYEQYF.

The chain combines TRBV27 with TRBJ2-1; D gene uncertain. CDR1 and CDR2 (germline): MNHEY, SMNVEV (reference sequence). The CDR3 covers 15 residues. V lost 5 bases, J lost 1 base, and 12 bases lay in between. This chain's CDR3 is CASSLKGRSYNEQFF. CDR3 nucleotide sequence: TGTGCCAGCAGTCTTAAAGGAAGGTCCTACAATGAGCAGTTCTTC.

The chain links TRBV11-3 to TRBJ2-7; D assignment may be TRBD1 or TRBD2 (5 bases each). This CDR3 has 14 amino acids. CDR1 SGHNT and CDR2 YENEEA come from the germline V gene. Trimming took 5 bases from V and 2 from J, leaving 13 bases between them. For the CDR3, the DNA is TGTGCCAGCAGCGCCGCCCCGGGACCCTACGAGCAGTACTTC. Translating gives CASSAAPGPYEQYF. The variable domain in full, completed from reference TRBV11-3 and TRBJ2-7, reads EAGVVQSPRYKIIEKKQPVAFWCNPISGHNTLYWYLQNLGQGPELLIRYENEEAVDDSQLPKDRFSAERLKGVDSTLKIQPAELGDSAVYLCASSAAPGPYEQYFGPGTRLTVT.

As DNA, the CDR3 is TGTGCCAGCAGCGTGGGACAGGCGTCCACCTATGGCTACACCTTC. This translates into CASSVGQASTYGYTF. The V and J genes are TRBV6-6 and TRBJ1-2, with 8 bases identical to TRBD1. The V gene end was trimmed by 6 bases and the J gene end by 4 bases; junction bases not matched to a gene: 10. The CDR3 is 15 residues long. Looked up from germline, CDR1 is MNHNY and CDR2 is SVGAGI (reference sequence).

The J gene is TRBJ2-3, the V gene TRBV25-1; 7 bases align to TRBD2. The germline V gene has CDR1 MGHDK and CDR2 SYGVNS. With 10 bases clipped from V and 0 bases from J, the junction kept 7 bases outside the gene matches. The length of the CDR3 is 14 residues. The CDR3 coding sequence is TGTGCCACCTCGACTAGCTCGAGCACAGATACGCAGTATTTT. This sequence encodes CATSTSSSTDTQYF.

The chain combines TRBV19 with TRBJ2-7; 7 nucleotides match TRBD2. This CDR3 contains 14 residues. Looked up from germline, CDR1 is LNHDA and CDR2 is SQIVND (reference sequence). V gave up 5 bases and J gave up 3 bases; unmatched junction bases: 7. CDR3 region: CASSSFGGGYEQYF. DNA of the CDR3: TGTGCCAGTAGTTCCTTCGGCGGGGGCTACGAGCAGTACTTC.

The chain couples TRBV19 to TRBJ1-6; 7 nucleotides match TRBD1. Trimming took 2 bases from V and 5 from J; bases not matched to a gene: 3. Germline V CDR1 and CDR2: LNHDA, SQIVND (reference sequence). The CDR3 extends over 15 amino acids. This chain's CDR3 is CASSIIGTDNSPLHF. CDR3 DNA sequence: TGTGCCAGTAGTATAATTGGGACAGATAATTCACCCCTCCACTTT.

The CDR3 reads CASSLFISYEQYF. The CDR3 DNA reads TGTGCCAGCAGCTTGTTCATCAGCTACGAGCAGTACTTC. The chain employs TRBV5-6 and TRBJ2-7; D ambiguous. CDR3 length equals 13 residues. Germline assignment: CDR1 SGHDT and CDR2 YYEEEE. Deletions cut 1 base from V and 3 bases from J, with 8 bases between.

The chain joins TRBV2 to TRBJ2-3, with D perhaps being TRBD1 or TRBD2 (5 bases each). Germline V gives CDR1 SNHLY, CDR2 FYNNEI. V shed 6 bases and J shed 1 base, with 8 bases lying between them. CDR3 length: 13 amino acids. Here the CDR3 reads CASRLGGTDTQYF. CDR3 sequence (DNA): TGTGCCAGCAGACTGGGGGGCACAGATACGCAGTATTTT. Supplemented by reference TRBV2 and TRBJ2-3, the full variable domain reads EPEVTQTPSHQVTQMGQEVILRCVPISNHLYFYWYRQILGQKVEFLVSFYNNEISEKSEIFDDQFSVERPDGSNFTLKIRSTKLEDSAMYFCASRLGGTDTQYFGPGTRLTVL.

This chain joins TRBV14 and TRBJ2-5, with D perhaps given as TRBD1 or TRBD2 (6 bases each). The V end lost 0 bases, the J end lost 4 bases, and 15 bases lay between the germline ends. This CDR3 has 16 amino acids. Germline assignment: CDR1 SGHDN and CDR2 FVKESK. CDR3 nucleotides: TGTGCCAGCAGCCAAGATGGGGGGCGGTGGCGAGAGACCCAGTACTTC. Its translation is CASSQDGGRWRETQYF.

The count of this clone is one. The rearrangement uses TRBV11-3 and TRBJ2-5; 9 bases align to TRBD1. The CDR3 runs to 15 residues. CDR1 and CDR2 from the germline V gene are SGHNT and YENEEA. The V segment lost 7 bases and the J segment 4 bases; nucleotides outside the gene matches: 10. CDR3 nucleotide sequence: TGTGCCAGCACCCTGACAGGGGGGGTAGGAGAGACCCAGTACTTC. This codes for CASTLTGGVGETQYF. The complete variable domain, with remaining parts taken from reference TRBV11-3 and TRBJ2-5, reads EAGVVQSPRYKIIEKKQPVAFWCNPISGHNTLYWYLQNLGQGPELLIRYENEEAVDDSQLPKDRFSAERLKGVDSTLKIQPAELGDSAVYLCASTLTGGVGETQYFGPGTRLLVL.

The chain uses TRBV6-5 and TRBJ2-5, with 10 nucleotides matching TRBD1. The CDR3 has 16 residues. Germline loops: CDR1 MNHEY, CDR2 SVGAGI. V gave up 4 bases and J gave up 1 base; unmatched junction bases: 6. Written as DNA, the CDR3 is TGTGCCAGCAGTTCTTGGACAGGGGGTTTCCAAGAGACCCAGTACTTC. Protein: CASSSWTGGFQETQYF.

The genes are TRBV5-8 and TRBJ2-7, with TRBD1 matching 7 bases. The CDR3 loop spans 15 amino acids. The germline gives CDR1 SGHTS, CDR2 YDEGEE. With 3 bases clipped from V and 3 bases from J, the junction kept 9 bases outside the gene matches. This CDR3 is CASSWSGQSDYEQYF. The CDR3, as DNA: TGTGCCAGCAGCTGGTCGGGACAGTCGGACTACGAGCAGTACTTC.

The rearrangement joins TRBV7-9 to TRBJ2-1, with TRBD1 as a possible D gene (5 bases). The CDR3 runs to 16 residues. Between the trimmed V and J ends, which lost 1 base and 12 bases, there was a span of 22 bases. The germline gives CDR1 SEHNR, CDR2 FQNEAQ (reference sequence). The CDR3 region is CASSLGRPGPLPGQFF. The CDR3 DNA sequence: TGTGCCAGCAGCTTAGGCAGGCCAGGGCCCTTACCGGGGCAGTTCTTC.

V and J are TRBV4-3 and TRBJ2-7; a weak D match, TRBD2 (6 bases). The CDR3 spans 17 residues. V lost 0 bases to trimming and J lost 0 bases, with 15 bases between them. CDR1 is LGHNA, CDR2 YSLEER, per germline. CDR3 amino acids: CASSQDHIGGISYEQYF. The CDR3 coding sequence is TGCGCCAGCAGCCAAGATCATATCGGCGGGATCTCCTACGAGCAGTACTTC.

This clone has a handful of counts. The J gene is TRBJ2-5, the V gene TRBV6-5, with D maybe TRBD1 (5 bases). V was cut by 6 bases and J by 10 bases, with 21 bases left in between. The germline CDR1 and CDR2 sequences are MNHEY and SVGAGI. This CDR3 has 14 residues. In nucleotides, the CDR3 is TGTGCCAGCAGCTCTAGGGGTTTCGCAAGGTTCCAGTACTTC. It yields the protein CASSSRGFARFQYF.

This clone was detected only once. The chain combines TRBV9 with TRBJ2-5; D not certain. The length of the CDR3 is 13 residues. Per germline, CDR1 SGDLS and CDR2 YYNGEE. Trimming removed 4 bases at V and 5 bases at J, with 12 bases between. The CDR3 reads CASSLSPKETQYF. CDR3 DNA: TGTGCCAGCAGCCTATCCCCGAAGGAGACCCAGTACTTC.

This chain links TRBV10-2 with TRBJ2-4, with 8 bases matching TRBD2. CDR1 and CDR2 from the germline V gene are WSHSY and SAAADI. V trimming: 4 bases; J trimming: 0 bases; junction bases outside the gene matches: 11. The CDR3 is made up of 18 amino acids. CDR3 nucleotide sequence: TGCGCCAGCAGTGCCCCGGCACTAGCGGAGGTAGCCAAAAACATTCAGTACTTC. Translating it yields CASSAPALAEVAKNIQYF.

V is TRBV6-1 and J is TRBJ2-1, with D perhaps TRBD2 (7 bases). Trimming removed 8 bases at V and 3 bases at J, with 17 bases between. Germline CDR1 reads MNHNS; CDR2 reads SASEGT. The CDR3 runs 15 residues. CDR3 sequence reads: CASCLEGGGYNEQFF. CDR3 nucleotide sequence: TGTGCCAGCTGTTTAGAGGGAGGGGGCTACAATGAGCAGTTCTTC.

This clone showed up just once. The gene calls are TRBV18 and TRBJ1-4; 7 bases fit TRBD1. Germline CDR1 KGHSH, CDR2 LQKENI. This CDR3 is 15 amino acids long. V lost 4 bases and J lost 2; bases outside the gene matches: 4. This CDR3 reads CASSQGQLTNEKLFF. The DNA of the CDR3 is TGTGCCAGCTCACAGGGACAGCTGACTAATGAAAAACTGTTTTTT. The full variable domain, with the rest looked up from reference TRBV18 and TRBJ1-4, is NAGVMQNPRHLVRRRGQEARLRCSPMKGHSHVYWYRQLPEEGLKFMVYLQKENIIDESGMPKERFSAEFPKEGPSILRIQQVVRGDSAAYFCASSQGQLTNEKLFFGSGTQLSVL.

The chain couples TRBV5-1 to TRBJ1-2, with D possibly TRBD1 on 5 matching bases. CDR1 is SGHRS and CDR2 is YFSETQ in the germline V gene. V lost 5 bases to trimming and J lost 1 base, with 9 bases between them. CDR3 length equals 13 residues. The CDR3 DNA sequence: TGCGCCAGCAGGCGAGACAGTAACTATGGCTACACCTTC. Residues: CASRRDSNYGYTF.

The V and J genes are TRBV6-5 and TRBJ2-5; 9 nucleotides match TRBD1. The CDR3 loop spans 14 amino acids. CDR1 is MNHEY and CDR2 is SVGAGI in the germline V gene. Losses at the gene ends were 8 bases for V and 5 bases for J; bases not matched to a gene: 9. This CDR3 is CASGRTGDSETQYF. In DNA, the CDR3 is TGTGCCAGCGGGAGGACAGGGGATTCTGAGACCCAGTACTTC.

Notes on this clone: One end of the junction fails to match germline, which may point to a read error. The chain couples TRBV7-9 to TRBJ1-1; possibly TRBD1 for D (6 bases). The CDR3 is 14 amino acids. CDR1 is SEHNR, CDR2 FQNEAQ, per germline (reference sequence). CDR3 in DNA: TGTGCCAGCAGCCTAGCAGGGGTCAGGACTGAAGCTTTCTTT. Translated: CASSLAGVRTEAFF.

Comments on this clone: This may be a read error, as it is one base from a much larger clone. V is TRBV4-2 and J is TRBJ2-3; TRBD2 might be the D (6 bases). The CDR3 contains 16 residues. V lost 0 bases and J 1 base, leaving 11 bases between the germline ends. Germline V lookup: CDR1 LGHNA, CDR2 YNFKEQ. Here the CDR3 reads CASSQEGTPRTDTQYF. DNA for the CDR3: TGTGCCAGCAGCCAAGAGGGGACTCCCCGCACAGATACGCAGTATTTT.

This sequence joins TRBV15 and TRBJ1-2; D gene unclear. V dropped 0 bases and J dropped 8 bases, with 10 bases sitting between them. This CDR3 contains 13 residues. Germline-derived CDR1 and CDR2 are LNHNV and YYDKDF (reference sequence). The CDR3 protein is CATSRDRGYGYTF. The CDR3 DNA sequence: TGTGCCACCAGCAGAGATCGCGGCTACGGCTACACCTTC. The whole variable domain, filled in from reference TRBV15 and TRBJ1-2, reads DAMVIQNPRYQVTQFGKPVTLSCSQTLNHNVMYWYQQKSSQAPKLLFHYYDKDFNNEADTPDNFQSRRPNTSFCFLDIRSPGLGDTAMYLCATSRDRGYGYTFGSGTRLTVV.

This chain joins TRBV5-1 and TRBJ1-1; D not certain. Between the trimmed V and J ends, which lost 3 bases and 1 base, there was a span of 13 bases. The CDR3 spans 15 residues. The germline V gene encodes CDR1 SGHRS and CDR2 YFSETQ. In nucleotides, the CDR3 is TGCGCCAGCAGCTCGACGGCTGGAAGGAACACTGAAGCTTTCTTT. This translates into CASSSTAGRNTEAFF.

As DNA, the CDR3 is TGTGCCAGCTCAACTGGACAGGGAACAACTAATGAAAAACTGTTTTTT. Protein sequence: CASSTGQGTTNEKLFF. The V and J genes are TRBV18 and TRBJ1-4; 8 bases fit TRBD1. Germline loops: CDR1 KGHSH, CDR2 LQKENI. V shed 5 bases and J 0 bases; nucleotides not matched to a gene: 5. The CDR3 is made up of 16 amino acids.

This clone was counted only a few times. The CDR3 DNA follows: TGTGCCAGCAGCTTGTTTGGGGGGCCAAATGAGCAGTTCTTC. Translated, it gives CASSLFGGPNEQFF. V usage is TRBV5-6 and J usage is TRBJ2-1, with D perhaps being TRBD1 or TRBD2 (6 bases each). The CDR3 consists of 14 residues. CDR1 is SGHDT, CDR2 YYEEEE, per germline. Trimming took 1 base from V and 7 from J, leaving 12 bases between them.